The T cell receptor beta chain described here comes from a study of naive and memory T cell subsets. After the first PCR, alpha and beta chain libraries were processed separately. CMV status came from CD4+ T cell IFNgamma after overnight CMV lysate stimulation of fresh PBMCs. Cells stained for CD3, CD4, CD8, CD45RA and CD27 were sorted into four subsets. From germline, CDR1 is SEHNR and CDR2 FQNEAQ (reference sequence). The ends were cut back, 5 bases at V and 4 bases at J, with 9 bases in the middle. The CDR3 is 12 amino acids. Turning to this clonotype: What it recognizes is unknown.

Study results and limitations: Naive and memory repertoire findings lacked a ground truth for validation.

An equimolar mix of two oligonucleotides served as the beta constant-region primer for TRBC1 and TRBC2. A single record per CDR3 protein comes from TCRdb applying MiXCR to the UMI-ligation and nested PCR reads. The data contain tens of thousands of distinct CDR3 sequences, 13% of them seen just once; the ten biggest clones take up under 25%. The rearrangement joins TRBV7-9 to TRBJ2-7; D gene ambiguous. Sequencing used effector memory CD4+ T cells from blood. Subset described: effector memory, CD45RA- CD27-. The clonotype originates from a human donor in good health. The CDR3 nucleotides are TGTGCCAGCAGCGTAGTTCCTTACGAGCAGTACTTC. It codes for CASSVVPYEQYF.